Listed below are T cell receptor beta chains from one sample, sequenced in a study of OX40 agonist ivuxolimab in advanced cancers. Assay: immunoSEQ multiplex PCR; the TCRdb copy retains only in-frame clones and omits some. The sample includes about 88,000 clones, approximately 85% of them seen just once. This specimen consisted of CD4+ or CD8+ T cells sorted from blood, obtained in a trial of the OX40 agonist ivuxolimab. The receptors originated from an adult with an advanced solid tumor such as melanoma, head and neck, liver or kidney cancer. The CDR3 runs from the conserved cysteine through the conserved F or W. A D gene is named only where the DNA matches it firmly. Size tells how often a clone was seen (once, few, many) or the class of an expanded clone, and some rows leave it out.

CDR3 DNA,CDR3 protein,V gene,clone size,J gene,D gene
TGTGCCAGCAGCTTGGAGGGGGCAGGGACGAACTTC,CASSLEGAGTNF,TRBV5-4,-,TRBJ2-4,TRBD1
TGTGCCACCAGCGCTAGGTCCTACGAGCAGTACTTC,CATSARSYEQYF,TRBV2,-,TRBJ2-7,-
TGTGCCAGCAGTGCGGACAGCACAGATACGCAGTATTTT,CASSADSTDTQYF,TRBV6-1,once,TRBJ2-3,-
TGTGCCAGCAGCTCCCTCTTTGGGGTGGGGACAGGGAGGAACATTCAGTACTTC,CASSSLFGVGTGRNIQYF,TRBV7-9,-,TRBJ2-4,TRBD1
TGTGCCAGCAGTGAGACCCTTAACACTGAAGCTTTCTTT,CASSETLNTEAFF,TRBV25-1,-,TRBJ1-1,-
TGTGCCAGCAGCGTAGTGGCCGGGGACACTGAAGCTTTCTTT,CASSVVAGDTEAFF,TRBV9,-,TRBJ1-1,-
TGTGCCAGCAGCGGTTCTAGCCACCGGGGCACCGGGGAGCTGTTTTTT,CASSGSSHRGTGELFF,TRBV7-2,-,TRBJ2-2,-
TGTGCCAGCAGTTTCCGACAGTCTGGGACCGGGGAGCTGTTTTTT,CASSFRQSGTGELFF,TRBV6-5,-,TRBJ2-2,-
TGTGCCAGCAGCTCGACAGGGGACTATGGCTACACCTTC,CASSSTGDYGYTF,TRBV11-2,-,TRBJ1-2,TRBD1
TGTGCCATCAACGGAGACAGGACGAACACTGAAGCTTTCTTT,CAINGDRTNTEAFF,TRBV10-3,-,TRBJ1-1,-